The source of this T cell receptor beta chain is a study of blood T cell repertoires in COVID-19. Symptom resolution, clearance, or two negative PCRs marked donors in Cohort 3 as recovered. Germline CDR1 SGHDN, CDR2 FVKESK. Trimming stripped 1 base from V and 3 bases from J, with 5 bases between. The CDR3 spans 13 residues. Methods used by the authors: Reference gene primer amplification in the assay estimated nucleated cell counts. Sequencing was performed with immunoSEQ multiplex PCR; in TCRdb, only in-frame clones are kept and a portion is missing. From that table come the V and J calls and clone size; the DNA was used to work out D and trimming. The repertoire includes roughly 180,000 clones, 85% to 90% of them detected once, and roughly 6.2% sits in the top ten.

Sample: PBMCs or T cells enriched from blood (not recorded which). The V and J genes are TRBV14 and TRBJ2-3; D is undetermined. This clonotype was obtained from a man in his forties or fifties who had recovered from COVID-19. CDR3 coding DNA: TGTGCCAGCAGCCAAGCCGGGACAGATACGCAGTATTTT. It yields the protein CASSQAGTDTQYF. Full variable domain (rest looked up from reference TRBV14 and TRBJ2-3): EAGVTQFPSHSVIEKGQTVTLRCDPISGHDNLYWYRRVMGKEIKFLLHFVKESKQDESGMPNNRFLAERTGGTYSTLKVQPAELEDSGVYFCASSQAGTDTQYFGPGTRLTVL.